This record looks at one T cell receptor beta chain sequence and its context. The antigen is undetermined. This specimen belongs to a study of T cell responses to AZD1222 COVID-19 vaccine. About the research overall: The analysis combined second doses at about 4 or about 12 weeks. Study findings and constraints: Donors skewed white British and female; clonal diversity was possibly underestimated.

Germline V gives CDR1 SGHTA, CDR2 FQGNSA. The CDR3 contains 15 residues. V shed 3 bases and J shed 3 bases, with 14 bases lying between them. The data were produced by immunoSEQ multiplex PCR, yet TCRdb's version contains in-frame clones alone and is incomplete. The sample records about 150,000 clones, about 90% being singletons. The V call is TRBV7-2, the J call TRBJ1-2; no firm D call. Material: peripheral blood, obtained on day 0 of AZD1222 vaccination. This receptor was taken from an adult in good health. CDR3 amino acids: CASSFKVPADYGYTF. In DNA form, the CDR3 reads TGTGCCAGCAGCTTTAAGGTCCCAGCCGACTATGGCTACACCTTC.